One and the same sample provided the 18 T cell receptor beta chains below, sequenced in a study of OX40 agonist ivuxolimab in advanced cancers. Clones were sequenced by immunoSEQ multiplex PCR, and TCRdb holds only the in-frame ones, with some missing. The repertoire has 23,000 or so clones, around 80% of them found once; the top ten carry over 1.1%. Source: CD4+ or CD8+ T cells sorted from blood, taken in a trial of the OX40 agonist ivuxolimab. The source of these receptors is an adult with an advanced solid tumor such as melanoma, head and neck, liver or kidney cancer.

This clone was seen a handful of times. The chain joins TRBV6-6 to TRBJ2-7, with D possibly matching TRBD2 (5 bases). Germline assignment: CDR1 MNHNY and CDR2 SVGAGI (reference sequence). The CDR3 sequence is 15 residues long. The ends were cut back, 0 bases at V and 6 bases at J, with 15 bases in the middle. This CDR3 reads CASSYSGGGLGEQYF. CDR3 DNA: TGTGCCAGCAGTTACTCAGGCGGAGGCCTGGGCGAGCAGTACTTC.

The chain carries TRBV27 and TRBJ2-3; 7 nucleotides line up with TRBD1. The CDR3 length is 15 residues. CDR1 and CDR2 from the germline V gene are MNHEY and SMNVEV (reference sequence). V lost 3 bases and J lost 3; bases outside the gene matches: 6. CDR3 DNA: TGTGCCAGCAGTTTTCGGGACAGTAGGACAGATACGCAGTATTTT. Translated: CASSFRDSRTDTQYF.

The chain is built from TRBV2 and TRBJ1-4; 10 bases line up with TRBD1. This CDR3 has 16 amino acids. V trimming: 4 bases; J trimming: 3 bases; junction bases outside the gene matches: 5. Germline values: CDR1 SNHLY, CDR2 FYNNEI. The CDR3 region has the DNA TGTGCCAGCAGTGCCGGGACAGGGGTAGCTAATGAAAAACTGTTTTTT. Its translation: CASSAGTGVANEKLFF.

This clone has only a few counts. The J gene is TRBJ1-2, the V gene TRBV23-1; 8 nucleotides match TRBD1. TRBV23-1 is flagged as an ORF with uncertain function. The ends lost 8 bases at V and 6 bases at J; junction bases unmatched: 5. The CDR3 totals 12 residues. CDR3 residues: CASSPGQDGYTF. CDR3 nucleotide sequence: TGCGCCAGCTCCCCGGGACAGGATGGCTACACCTTC.

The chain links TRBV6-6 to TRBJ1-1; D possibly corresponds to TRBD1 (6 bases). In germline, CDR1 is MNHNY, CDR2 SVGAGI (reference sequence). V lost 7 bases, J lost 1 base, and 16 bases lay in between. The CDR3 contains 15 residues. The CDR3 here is CASNPTGSRNTEAFF. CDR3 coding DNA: TGTGCCAGCAATCCGACAGGCTCGAGGAACACTGAAGCTTTCTTT.

In DNA form, the CDR3 reads TGTGCCAGCAGTTTGGTCAGGGGGAATCAGCCCCAGCATTTT. Translation: CASSLVRGNQPQHF. The chain is built from TRBV28 and TRBJ1-5, with 7 bases identical to TRBD1. The CDR3 has 14 residues. Trimming removed 3 bases from V and 4 bases from J; junction bases left unmatched: 3. The germline CDR1 and CDR2 sequences are MDHEN and SYDVKM.

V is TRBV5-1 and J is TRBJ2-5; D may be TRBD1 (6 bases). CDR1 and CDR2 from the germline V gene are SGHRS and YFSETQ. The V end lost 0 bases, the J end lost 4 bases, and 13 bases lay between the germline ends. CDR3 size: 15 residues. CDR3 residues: CASSLEQGRGETQYF. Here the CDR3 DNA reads TGCGCCAGCAGCTTGGAACAGGGAAGAGGAGAGACCCAGTACTTC.

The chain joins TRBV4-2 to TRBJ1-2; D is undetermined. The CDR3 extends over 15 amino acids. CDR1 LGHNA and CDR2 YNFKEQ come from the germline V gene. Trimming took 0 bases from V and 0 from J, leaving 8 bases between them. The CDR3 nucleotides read TGTGCCAGCAGCCAAGATCCTTTCCCTAACTATGGCTACACCTTC. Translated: CASSQDPFPNYGYTF.

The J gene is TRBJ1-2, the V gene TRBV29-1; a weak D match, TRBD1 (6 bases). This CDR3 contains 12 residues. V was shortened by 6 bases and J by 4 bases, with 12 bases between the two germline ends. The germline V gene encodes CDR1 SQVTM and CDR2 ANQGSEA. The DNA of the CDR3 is TGCAGCGTCTGGGACAACGCCTATGGCTACACCTTC. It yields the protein CSVWDNAYGYTF.

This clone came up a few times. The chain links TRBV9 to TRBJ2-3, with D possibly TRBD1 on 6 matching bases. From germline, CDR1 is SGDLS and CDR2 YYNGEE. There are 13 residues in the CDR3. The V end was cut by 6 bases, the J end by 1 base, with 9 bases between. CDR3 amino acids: CASTRTGTDTQYF. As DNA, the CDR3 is TGTGCCAGCACTCGGACAGGCACAGATACGCAGTATTTT.

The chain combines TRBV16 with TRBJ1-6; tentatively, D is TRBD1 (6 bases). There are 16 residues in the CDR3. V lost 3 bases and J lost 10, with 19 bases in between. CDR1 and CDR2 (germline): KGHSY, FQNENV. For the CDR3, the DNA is TGTGCCAGCAGCCAGTCACAGGGAATCCTCCTCTCACCCCTCCACTTT. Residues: CASSQSQGILLSPLHF.

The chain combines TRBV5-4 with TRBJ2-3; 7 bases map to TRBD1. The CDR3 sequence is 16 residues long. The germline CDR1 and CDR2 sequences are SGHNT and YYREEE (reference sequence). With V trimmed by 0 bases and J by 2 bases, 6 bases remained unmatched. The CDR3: CASSLAGTEFTDTQYF. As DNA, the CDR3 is TGTGCCAGCAGCTTGGCGGGGACAGAGTTCACAGATACGCAGTATTTT.

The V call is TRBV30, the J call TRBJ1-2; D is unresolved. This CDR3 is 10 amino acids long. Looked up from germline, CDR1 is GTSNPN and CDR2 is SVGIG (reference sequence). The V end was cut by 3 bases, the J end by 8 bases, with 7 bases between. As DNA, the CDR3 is TGTGCCTGGAGGAGGGCCGGCTACACCTTC. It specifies CAWRRAGYTF. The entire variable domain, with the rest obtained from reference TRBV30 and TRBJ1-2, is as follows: SQTIHQWPATLVQPVGSPLSLECTVEGTSNPNLYWYRQAAGRGLQLLFYSVGIGQISSEVPQNLSASRPQDRQFILSSKKLLLSDSGFYLCAWRRAGYTFGSGTRLTVV.

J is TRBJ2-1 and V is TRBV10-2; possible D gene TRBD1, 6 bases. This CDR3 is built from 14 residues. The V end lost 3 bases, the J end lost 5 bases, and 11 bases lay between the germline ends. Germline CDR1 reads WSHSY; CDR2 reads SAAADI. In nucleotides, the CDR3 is TGCGCCAGCAGTGAACAGGGTCCGGACAATGAGCAGTTCTTC. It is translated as CASSEQGPDNEQFF.

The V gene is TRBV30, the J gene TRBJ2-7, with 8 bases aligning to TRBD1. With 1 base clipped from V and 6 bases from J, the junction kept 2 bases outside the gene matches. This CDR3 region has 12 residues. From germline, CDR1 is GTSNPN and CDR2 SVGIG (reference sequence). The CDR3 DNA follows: TGTGCCTGGAGTGCAACAGGGGGCGAGCAGTACTTC. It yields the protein CAWSATGGEQYF.

The CDR3, as DNA: TGTGCCAGCAGCCCCGGGACAGGGTTTATTGCGGCTTTCTTT. The encoded protein is CASSPGTGFIAAFF. This sequence joins TRBV7-8 and TRBJ1-1; 9 bases are a match to TRBD1. With 5 bases clipped from V and 11 bases from J, the junction kept 12 bases outside the gene matches. CDR1 and CDR2 from the germline V gene are SGHVS and FQNEAQ. The length of the CDR3 is 14 residues.

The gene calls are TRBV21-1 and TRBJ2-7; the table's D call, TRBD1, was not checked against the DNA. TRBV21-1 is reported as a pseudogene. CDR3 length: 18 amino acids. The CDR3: CASSTGTNLNESSYEQYF. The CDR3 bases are TGTGCCAGCAGCACCGGGACAAACCTAAATGAGAGCTCCTACGAGCAGTACTTC.

In DNA form, the CDR3 reads TGTGCCAGCAGTGGGGACAGACAGGGGACTGAAGCTTTCTTT. Translation: CASSGDRQGTEAFF. V and J are TRBV2 and TRBJ1-1, with 8 bases lining up with TRBD1. Germline-derived CDR1 and CDR2 are SNHLY and FYNNEI. After removal of 4 bases from V and 5 bases from J, the junction contained 6 bases not matched to a gene. The CDR3 is made up of 14 amino acids.